The 22 T cell receptor beta chains below were found in one sample sequenced in a study of blood T cell repertoires in COVID-19. Clones were sequenced by immunoSEQ multiplex PCR, and TCRdb holds only the in-frame ones, with some missing. The data show roughly 140,000 clones, more than 80% seen once. Sample: peripheral blood. Receptors originate from a woman in her forties with acute or convalescent COVID-19.

V is TRBV7-3 and J is TRBJ2-1, with TRBD2 matching 9 bases. V gave up 4 bases and J gave up 2 bases; unmatched junction bases: 0. CDR1 is SGHTA and CDR2 is FQGTGA in the germline V gene. There are 14 residues in the CDR3. The CDR3 region has the DNA TGTGCCAGCAGCTCTAGCGGGGCCTACAATGAGCAGTTCTTC. It encodes CASSSSGAYNEQFF.

The genes are TRBV30 and TRBJ1-2; TRBD1 is a possible D gene (6 bases). The CDR3 runs 16 residues. The V gene's germline CDR1 is GTSNPN and CDR2 SVGIG (reference sequence). V gave up 1 base and J gave up 4 bases, with 19 bases separating them. CDR3: CAWSAAKQGIGYGYTF. In DNA, the CDR3 is TGTGCCTGGAGTGCGGCGAAACAGGGTATTGGCTATGGCTACACCTTC.

The CDR3 DNA reads as TGCGCCAGCAGCCAGGAGGGGCCGGGACAGGGGGTGACCCAGTACTTC. Its translation: CASSQEGPGQGVTQYF. The chain employs TRBV4-1 and TRBJ2-5, with 11 bases matching TRBD1. V shed 3 bases, J shed 7 bases, and the junction held 10 bases outside the gene matches. This CDR3 is 16 amino acids long. Germline CDR1 reads MGHRA; CDR2 reads YSYEKL.

The chain has TRBV5-4 and TRBJ2-6; D remains unclear. The CDR3 has 18 amino acids. Trimming pared 4 bases from V and 1 base from J, leaving 18 bases between. CDR1 and CDR2 (germline): SGHNT, YYREEE (reference sequence). CDR3 coding DNA: TGTGCCAGCAGCCCAACCCAAACAGTACTTTCTGGGGCCAACGTCCTGACTTTC. This gives the protein CASSPTQTVLSGANVLTF.

The chain is built from TRBV11-2 and TRBJ1-2, with TRBD1 matching over 8 bases. The CDR3 length is 14 residues. Germline assignment: CDR1 SGHAT and CDR2 FQNNGV. The V gene end was trimmed by 5 bases and the J gene end by 8 bases; junction bases not matched to a gene: 10. CDR3 bases: TGTGCCAGCAGCAGAGCAGGGGGCATAGGGGGCTACACCTTC. This codes for CASSRAGGIGGYTF.

This chain joins TRBV5-1 and TRBJ2-1; 8 bases agree with TRBD2. CDR1 and CDR2 from the germline V gene are SGHRS and YFSETQ. The CDR3 extends over 20 amino acids. V gave up 6 bases and J gave up 0 bases; unmatched junction bases: 20. DNA of the CDR3: TGCGCCAGCATGGGAAGTCGAGGCGGGAGGTTGACCGACTCCTACAATGAGCAGTTCTTC. Residues: CASMGSRGGRLTDSYNEQFF.

This clone has more than one count but fewer than ten. The J gene is TRBJ2-1, the V gene TRBV2; 13 positions agree with TRBD2. CDR3 length equals 15 residues. Looked up from germline, CDR1 is SNHLY and CDR2 is FYNNEI. After removal of 6 bases from V and 14 bases from J, the junction contained 13 bases not matched to a gene. As DNA, the CDR3 is TGTGCCAGCAGCACCGGGACTAGCGGGAAGATTTCCGAGTTCTTC. Translation: CASSTGTSGKISEFF. Full variable domain (remainder filled in from reference TRBV2 and TRBJ2-1): EPEVTQTPSHQVTQMGQEVILRCVPISNHLYFYWYRQILGQKVEFLVSFYNNEISEKSEIFDDQFSVERPDGSNFTLKIRSTKLEDSAMYFCASSTGTSGKISEFFGPGTRLTVL.

The chain employs TRBV6-6 and TRBJ2-3, with D hard to call. CDR3 size: 14 residues. Per germline, CDR1 MNHNY and CDR2 SVGAGI (reference sequence). V lost 2 bases, J lost 2 bases, and 8 bases lay in between. CDR3 nucleotides: TGTGCCAGCAGTTACGGTCTGGCCACAGATACGCAGTATTTT. It translates to CASSYGLATDTQYF.

The chain carries TRBV6-1 and TRBJ2-1, with 13 bases fitting TRBD2. This CDR3 comprises 17 residues. V lost 1 base and J lost 8; bases outside the gene matches: 8. CDR1 and CDR2 (germline): MNHNS, SASEGT. The CDR3 is CASSEGQLAGGPDEQFF. In nucleotides, the CDR3 is TGTGCCAGCAGTGAAGGGCAACTAGCGGGAGGGCCCGATGAGCAGTTCTTC.

The genes are TRBV1 and TRBJ1-1; TRBD1 reflects the table's D call only, with no check against the DNA. TRBV1 is a pseudogene locus. The length of the CDR3 is 15 residues. Written as DNA, the CDR3 is TGCACCAGCAGCCACCCCCGGACAGGGGGAGCCGAAGCTTTCTTT. Protein sequence: CTSSHPRTGGAEAFF.

The rearrangement uses TRBV14 and TRBJ2-1; 7 positions agree with TRBD2. The germline CDR1 and CDR2 sequences are SGHDN and FVKESK. V lost 4 bases and J lost 10; bases outside the gene matches: 7. The CDR3 is 13 amino acids. CDR3 in DNA: TGTGCCAGCAGCCCGACTAGCTATCGCGAGCAGTTCTTC. Protein sequence: CASSPTSYREQFF.

The chain couples TRBV6-5 to TRBJ1-1; D uncertain. Germline values: CDR1 MNHEY, CDR2 SVGAGI. V lost 10 bases and J 11 bases, leaving 20 bases between the germline ends. The CDR3 sequence is 12 residues long. CDR3 coding DNA: TGTGCCACCTCGATTCAACCCCCGGAGGCTTTCTTT. Translated: CATSIQPPEAFF.

This clone was found many times. The chain uses TRBV7-8 and TRBJ2-7; 8 bases map to TRBD1. The CDR3 is 18 amino acids. V dropped 5 bases and J dropped 2; count of bases not matched to a gene: 17. Germline-derived CDR1 and CDR2 are SGHVS and FQNEAQ. The CDR3 DNA is TGTGCCAGCAGCCCGGGGACAGGAGACAGCGGGTTTACCTACGAGCAGTACTTC. Translated, it gives CASSPGTGDSGFTYEQYF.

Here the CDR3 reads CASSLSGTGLYEQYF. CDR3 DNA: TGTGCCAGCAGCTTAAGCGGGACGGGACTTTACGAGCAGTACTTC. V is TRBV7-3 and J is TRBJ2-7, with D perhaps matching TRBD2 (6 bases). The CDR3 has 15 residues. V lost 1 base to trimming and J lost 4 bases, with 14 bases between them. CDR1 is SGHTA, CDR2 FQGTGA, per germline.

The chain employs TRBV6-4 and TRBJ1-5; D is ambiguous. Per the germline V gene, CDR1 is MRHNA and CDR2 is SNTAGT. V lost 11 bases and J 6 bases, leaving 14 bases between the germline ends. This CDR3 comprises 12 residues. The CDR3 coding sequence is TGTGCCTCCCGTCACGGTGGTCAGCCCCAGCATTTT. As protein: CASRHGGQPQHF.

This rearrangement joins TRBV11-2 to TRBJ2-3; 8 bases match TRBD2. In germline, CDR1 is SGHAT, CDR2 FQNNGV. This CDR3 is 17 amino acids long. The ends lost 2 bases at V and 5 bases at J; junction bases unmatched: 12. CDR3 in amino acids: CASSLLGGASVGDTQYF. The CDR3 region has the DNA TGTGCCAGCAGCTTACTCGGGGGGGCTAGTGTTGGAGATACGCAGTATTTT.

The rearrangement links TRBV7-6 to TRBJ2-7; 9 nucleotides line up with TRBD2. CDR1 is SGHVS and CDR2 is FNYEAQ in the germline V gene. The V and J ends lost 7 bases and 7 bases, in that order; junction bases with no gene match: 17. There are 16 residues in the CDR3. This CDR3 is CASTTIGIAGAREQYF. CDR3 coding DNA: TGTGCCAGCACCACAATCGGTATAGCGGGAGCGAGAGAGCAGTACTTC.

The chain employs TRBV11-3 and TRBJ2-3; possible D gene TRBD2, 5 bases. The germline gives CDR1 SGHNT, CDR2 YENEEA. With 5 bases removed from V and 3 bases from J, the gap between germline ends came to 12 bases. The CDR3 sequence is 14 residues long. This CDR3 reads CASSPGLYTDTQYF. The CDR3 nucleotides are TGTGCCAGCAGCCCCGGACTTTATACAGATACGCAGTATTTT.

This clone was detected once. This rearrangement joins TRBV2 to TRBJ2-1; 16 nucleotides match TRBD2. J lost 10 bases, V lost 5 bases, and 14 bases had no gene match. Germline CDR1 is SNHLY and CDR2 is FYNNEI. The CDR3 sequence is 18 residues long. The CDR3: CASSRLGLAGGQLDEQFF. The DNA for the CDR3 is TGTGCCAGCAGTAGACTGGGACTAGCGGGGGGGCAGCTCGACGAGCAGTTCTTC. Based on the CDR3 plus reference TRBV2 and TRBJ2-1, the full variable domain is EPEVTQTPSHQVTQMGQEVILRCVPISNHLYFYWYRQILGQKVEFLVSFYNNEISEKSEIFDDQFSVERPDGSNFTLKIRSTKLEDSAMYFCASSRLGLAGGQLDEQFFGPGTRLTVL.

The chain links TRBV18 to TRBJ1-1; 11 bases line up with TRBD1. The CDR3 loop spans 20 amino acids. With 3 bases clipped from V and 1 base from J, the junction kept 16 bases outside the gene matches. Germline CDR1 KGHSH, CDR2 LQKENI. As DNA, the CDR3 is TGTGCCAGCTCACCGGACATCTACCCGGGACAGGGGGGGACGAACACTGAAGCTTTCTTT. This codes for CASSPDIYPGQGGTNTEAFF.

The rearrangement links TRBV5-4 to TRBJ1-1; TRBD1 aligns across 8 bases. CDR1 and CDR2 from the germline V gene are SGHNT and YYREEE (reference sequence). The CDR3 length is 16 residues. Trimming at V came to 1 base and at J to 6 bases, leaving 11 bases not matched to a gene. The CDR3 region is CASSLPTGESVAEAFF. CDR3 nucleotide sequence: TGTGCCAGCAGCTTGCCGACAGGGGAGAGCGTCGCTGAAGCTTTCTTT.

V gene TRBV28 combines with J gene TRBJ1-1; tentative D call: TRBD1 (5 bases). The germline V gene encodes CDR1 MDHEN and CDR2 SYDVKM. Trimming left V 2 bases short and J 2 bases short, with 9 bases between. The CDR3 runs 14 residues. CDR3 bases: TGTGCCAGCAGTTTAACAGGCGCAAACACTGAAGCTTTCTTT. Translating it yields CASSLTGANTEAFF. Full variable domain (outside the CDR3, taken from reference TRBV28 and TRBJ1-1): DVKVTQSSRYLVKRTGEKVFLECVQDMDHENMFWYRQDPGLGLRLIYFSYDVKMKEKGDIPEGYSVSREKKERFSLILESASTNQTSMYLCASSLTGANTEAFFGQGTRLTVV.